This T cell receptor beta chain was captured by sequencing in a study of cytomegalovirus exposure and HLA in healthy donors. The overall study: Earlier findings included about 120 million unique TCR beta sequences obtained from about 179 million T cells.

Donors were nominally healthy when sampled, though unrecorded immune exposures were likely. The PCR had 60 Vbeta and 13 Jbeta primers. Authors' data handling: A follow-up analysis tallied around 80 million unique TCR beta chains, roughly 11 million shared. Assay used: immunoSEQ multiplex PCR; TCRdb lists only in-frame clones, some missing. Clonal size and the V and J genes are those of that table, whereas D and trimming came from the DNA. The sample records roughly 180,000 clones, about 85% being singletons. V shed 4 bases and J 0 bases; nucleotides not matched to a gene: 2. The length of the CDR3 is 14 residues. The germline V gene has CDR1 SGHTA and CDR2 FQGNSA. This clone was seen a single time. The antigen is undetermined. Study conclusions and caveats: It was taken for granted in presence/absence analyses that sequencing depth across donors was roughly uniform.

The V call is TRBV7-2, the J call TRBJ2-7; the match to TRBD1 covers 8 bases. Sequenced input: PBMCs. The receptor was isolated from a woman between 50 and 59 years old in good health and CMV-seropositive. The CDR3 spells CASSYDRGSYEQYF. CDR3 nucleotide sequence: TGTGCCAGCAGCTACGACAGGGGCTCCTACGAGCAGTACTTC. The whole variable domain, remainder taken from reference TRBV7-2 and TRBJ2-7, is GAGVSQSPSNKVTEKGKDVELRCDPISGHTALYWYRQSLGQGLEFLIYFQGNSAPDKSGLPSDRFSAERTGGSVSTLTIQRTQQEDSAVYLCASSYDRGSYEQYFGPGTRLTVT.